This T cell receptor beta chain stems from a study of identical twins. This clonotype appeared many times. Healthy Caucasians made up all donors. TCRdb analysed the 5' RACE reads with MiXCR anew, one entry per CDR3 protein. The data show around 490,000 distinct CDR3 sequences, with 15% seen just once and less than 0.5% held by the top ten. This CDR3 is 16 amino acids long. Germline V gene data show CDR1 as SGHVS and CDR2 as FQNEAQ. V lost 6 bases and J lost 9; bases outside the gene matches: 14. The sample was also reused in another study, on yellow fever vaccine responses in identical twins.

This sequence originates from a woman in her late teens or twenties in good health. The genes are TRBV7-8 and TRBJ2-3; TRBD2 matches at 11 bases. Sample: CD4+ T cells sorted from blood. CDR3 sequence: CASSRGLAEQGGTQYF. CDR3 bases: TGTGCCAGCAGTAGGGGACTAGCGGAACAGGGAGGGACGCAGTATTTT.